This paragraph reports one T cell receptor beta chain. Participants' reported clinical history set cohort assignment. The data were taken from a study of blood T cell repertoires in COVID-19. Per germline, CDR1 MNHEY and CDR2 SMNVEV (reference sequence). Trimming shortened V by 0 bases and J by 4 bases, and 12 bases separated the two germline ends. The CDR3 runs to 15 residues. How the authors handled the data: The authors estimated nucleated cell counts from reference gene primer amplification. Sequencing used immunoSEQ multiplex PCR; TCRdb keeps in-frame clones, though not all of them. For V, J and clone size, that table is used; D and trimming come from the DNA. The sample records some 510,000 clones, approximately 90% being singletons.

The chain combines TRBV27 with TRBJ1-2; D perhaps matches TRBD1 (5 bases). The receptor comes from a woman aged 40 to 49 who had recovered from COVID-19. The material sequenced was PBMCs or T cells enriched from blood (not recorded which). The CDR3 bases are TGTGCCAGCAGTTTATCCGGGGCCGGGAGCTATGGCTACACCTTC. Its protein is CASSLSGAGSYGYTF.